These 30 T cell receptor beta chains were sequenced from one sample in a study of OX40 agonist ivuxolimab in advanced cancers. The data were produced by immunoSEQ multiplex PCR, yet TCRdb's version contains in-frame clones alone and is incomplete. The sample includes tens of thousands of clones, 80% to 95% of them seen just once. The specimen comprised CD4+ or CD8+ T cells sorted from blood, sampled in a trial of the OX40 agonist ivuxolimab. These receptors were collected from an adult with an advanced solid tumor such as melanoma, head and neck, liver or kidney cancer.

The chain has TRBV5-1 and TRBJ2-5; D ambiguous. CDR1 is SGHRS, CDR2 YFSETQ, per germline. CDR3 size: 15 residues. Between the trimmed V and J ends, which lost 0 bases and 4 bases, there was a span of 13 bases. CDR3 nucleotides: TGCGCCAGCAGCTTGGCCTTTGGGCCTGCAGAGACCCAGTACTTC. Amino acids: CASSLAFGPAETQYF.

The rearrangement uses TRBV7-3 and TRBJ2-5, with 13 bases that match TRBD2. Germline V lookup: CDR1 SGHTA, CDR2 FQGTGA. There are 15 residues in the CDR3. V trimming: 3 bases; J trimming: 2 bases; junction bases outside the gene matches: 0. The CDR3 coding sequence is TGTGCCAGCAGCTTGGGACTAGCGGGGCAAGAGACCCAGTACTTC. Translating it yields CASSLGLAGQETQYF.

This rearrangement joins TRBV10-3 to TRBJ2-1; TRBD2 aligns across 10 bases. This CDR3 region has 18 residues. V dropped 0 bases and J dropped 6; count of bases not matched to a gene: 11. The germline CDR1 and CDR2 sequences are ENHRY and SYGVKD. Here the CDR3 reads CAISESGGSAGGPNEQFF. Here the CDR3 DNA reads TGTGCCATCAGTGAGTCGGGTGGGTCAGCGGGGGGGCCCAATGAGCAGTTCTTC.

V is TRBV5-4 and J is TRBJ2-3; D uncertain. The CDR3 consists of 16 residues. The V gene's germline CDR1 is SGHNT and CDR2 YYREEE (reference sequence). The ends were cut back, 0 bases at V and 2 bases at J, with 13 bases in the middle. As DNA, the CDR3 is TGTGCCAGCAGCTTGGAGACCTACCCCGACACAGATACGCAGTATTTT. Residues: CASSLETYPDTDTQYF. Full variable domain (outside the CDR3, taken from reference TRBV5-4 and TRBJ2-3): ETGVTQSPTHLIKTRGQQVTLRCSSQSGHNTVSWYQQALGQGPQFIFQYYREEENGRGNFPPRFSGLQFPNYSSELNVNALELDDSALYLCASSLETYPDTDTQYFGPGTRLTVL.

The chain is built from TRBV4-1 and TRBJ1-2; no clear D. Deletions cut 1 base from V and 3 bases from J, with 21 bases between. The germline V gene has CDR1 MGHRA and CDR2 YSYEKL. CDR3 size: 18 residues. The CDR3 bases are TGCGCCAGCAGCCAAGGTTGGCCACAGAGGTTCATCCACTATGGCTACACCTTC. Amino acids: CASSQGWPQRFIHYGYTF.

V is TRBV28 and J is TRBJ1-1; D gene uncertain. Deletions cut 4 bases from V and 1 base from J, with 1 base between. Germline loops: CDR1 MDHEN, CDR2 SYDVKM. CDR3 size: 11 residues. The DNA for the CDR3 is TGTGCCAGCAGTTGGAACACTGAAGCTTTCTTT. Amino acids: CASSWNTEAFF. The whole variable domain, filled in from reference TRBV28 and TRBJ1-1, reads DVKVTQSSRYLVKRTGEKVFLECVQDMDHENMFWYRQDPGLGLRLIYFSYDVKMKEKGDIPEGYSVSREKKERFSLILESASTNQTSMYLCASSWNTEAFFGQGTRLTVV.

The gene calls are TRBV10-3 and TRBJ2-2; 7 positions agree with TRBD1. Germline values: CDR1 ENHRY, CDR2 SYGVKD. The ends lost 7 bases at V and 7 bases at J; junction bases unmatched: 9. The CDR3 length is 14 residues. This CDR3 reads CAIKGSQGFGELFF. CDR3 in DNA: TGTGCCATCAAGGGGTCACAGGGGTTCGGGGAGCTGTTTTTT.

The genes are TRBV6-1 and TRBJ1-5; D perhaps matches TRBD1 (6 bases). Germline CDR1 is MNHNS and CDR2 is SASEGT. The CDR3 sequence is 15 residues long. V lost 5 bases to trimming and J lost 1 base, with 12 bases between them. This chain's CDR3 is CASSPSRGSNQPQHF. CDR3 bases: TGTGCCAGCAGTCCTAGCAGGGGAAGCAATCAGCCCCAGCATTTT.

The chain has TRBV5-1 and TRBJ1-2; 11 bases agree with TRBD1. V lost 0 bases, J lost 7 bases, and 11 bases stayed unmatched. This CDR3 contains 17 residues. Germline V CDR1 and CDR2: SGHRS, YFSETQ. CDR3: CASSLEVGRDRGFGYTF. CDR3 nucleotide sequence: TGCGCCAGCAGCTTGGAAGTTGGGCGGGACAGGGGGTTTGGCTACACCTTC.

The chain links TRBV7-9 to TRBJ2-7, with 11 nucleotides matching TRBD1. The CDR3 length is 14 residues. J was trimmed by 3 bases and V by 4 bases; bases with no gene match: 2. The germline CDR1 and CDR2 sequences are SEHNR and FQNEAQ (reference sequence). The DNA of the CDR3 is TGTGCCAGCAGCTCTGGGACAGGGGGCTACGAGCAGTACTTC. Translation: CASSSGTGGYEQYF.

The chain links TRBV28 to TRBJ1-1; D uncertain. V lost 4 bases and J 1 base, leaving 7 bases between the germline ends. Per germline, CDR1 MDHEN and CDR2 SYDVKM. This CDR3 is built from 13 residues. DNA for the CDR3: TGTGCCAGCAGTTCGGAGGGGAACACTGAAGCTTTCTTT. Its protein product is CASSSEGNTEAFF.

This chain connects TRBV6-6 to TRBJ1-2, with D perhaps matching TRBD1 (6 bases). V dropped 7 bases and J dropped 7 bases, with 16 bases sitting between them. From germline, CDR1 is MNHNY and CDR2 SVGAGI (reference sequence). The CDR3 spans 13 residues. The CDR3 nucleotides read TGTGCCAGCAACCCTCCCCCCAGGGGTGGCTACACCTTC. Residues: CASNPPPRGGYTF.

As concerns this clone: A read error may produce the germline difference seen at one junction end. The chain has TRBV6-5 and TRBJ1-1; 7 nucleotides line up with TRBD1. Germline CDR1 is MNHEY and CDR2 is SVGAGI. The CDR3 contains 14 residues. The CDR3 DNA reads TGTGCCGGCAGTTACGGCAGGGGGGACACTGAAGCTTTCTTT. This translates into CAGSYGRGDTEAFF.

The chain joins TRBV6-6 to TRBJ1-2, with D perhaps matching TRBD1 (5 bases). Looked up from germline, CDR1 is MNHNY and CDR2 is SVGAGI (reference sequence). The CDR3 contains 13 residues. Trimming took 2 bases from V and 6 from J, leaving 10 bases between them. In nucleotides, the CDR3 is TGTGCCAGCAGTTACGGTCAGGGCGATGGCTACACCTTC. Translation gives CASSYGQGDGYTF.

This clone is a singleton in its sample. The CDR3 is CASSVGADNEQFF. In DNA form, the CDR3 reads TGTGCCAGCAGTGTTGGAGCCGACAATGAGCAGTTCTTC. The chain combines TRBV2 with TRBJ2-1, with D uncertain. Between the trimmed V and J ends, which lost 4 bases and 5 bases, there was a span of 9 bases. CDR1 and CDR2 (germline): SNHLY, FYNNEI. The CDR3 consists of 13 residues.

The chain carries TRBV7-9 and TRBJ2-1; D might be TRBD2 (5 bases). V was cut by 5 bases and J by 8 bases, with 13 bases left in between. The CDR3 contains 13 residues. Per germline, CDR1 SEHNR and CDR2 FQNEAQ (reference sequence). The CDR3: CASSVTSSDEQFF. In nucleotides, the CDR3 is TGTGCCAGCAGCGTCACTAGTTCCGATGAGCAGTTCTTC.

The CDR3 bases are TGTGCCAGCAGTGGGGGACTAGCGGGGGGCTCCTACAATGAGCAGTTCTTC. Protein product: CASSGGLAGGSYNEQFF. The V gene is TRBV6-1, the J gene TRBJ2-1; 15 nucleotides match TRBD2. The CDR3 totals 17 residues. J was trimmed by 0 bases and V by 4 bases; bases with no gene match: 1. Germline V gene sequence: CDR1 MNHNS, CDR2 SASEGT.

This rearrangement joins TRBV10-3 to TRBJ2-2, with 13 bases lining up with TRBD2. Germline V gives CDR1 ENHRY, CDR2 SYGVKD. V was pared by 10 bases and J by 5 bases, with 7 bases of the junction left unmatched. The CDR3 runs 15 residues. The CDR3 loop is CATRLAGGETGELFF. In nucleotides, the CDR3 is TGTGCCACCCGACTAGCGGGAGGTGAAACCGGGGAGCTGTTTTTT.

The CDR3 region is CASSPRSDSVKVGYTF. CDR3 coding DNA: TGTGCCAGCTCACCCAGATCGGACAGCGTAAAGGTTGGCTACACCTTC. The chain joins TRBV18 to TRBJ1-2; maybe TRBD1 (6 bases). The CDR3 is 16 residues long. V lost 3 bases to trimming and J lost 7 bases, with 21 bases between them. Germline V gene data show CDR1 as KGHSH and CDR2 as LQKENI.

The chain carries TRBV6-1 and TRBJ2-7; D is perhaps TRBD1 (6 bases). The CDR3 has 13 residues. Germline loops: CDR1 MNHNS, CDR2 SASEGT. V was trimmed by 6 bases and J by 5 bases, leaving 14 bases between them. The CDR3 loop reads CASRTGWGHEQYF. DNA of the CDR3: TGTGCCAGCAGAACAGGGTGGGGGCACGAGCAGTACTTC.

V usage is TRBV20-1 and J usage is TRBJ1-4; D is undetermined. With 6 bases removed from V and 0 bases from J, the gap between germline ends came to 2 bases. The V gene's germline CDR1 is DFQATT and CDR2 SNEGSKA (reference sequence). The CDR3 runs to 11 residues. CDR3 residues: CSASTNEKLFF. CDR3 DNA: TGCAGTGCCTCAACTAATGAAAAACTGTTTTTT.

The chain combines TRBV28 with TRBJ1-4; D not certain. Per germline, CDR1 MDHEN and CDR2 SYDVKM. Trimming removed 6 bases from V and 0 bases from J, with 11 bases in between. The CDR3 is 15 residues long. The CDR3 loop reads CASRSGDATNEKLFF. CDR3 in DNA: TGTGCCAGCAGGTCTGGGGATGCAACTAATGAAAAACTGTTTTTT.

This clone was observed once. This chain connects TRBV2 to TRBJ2-5, with a possible D match to TRBD1 (5 bases). Trimming pared 10 bases from V and 4 bases from J, leaving 13 bases between. Germline loops: CDR1 SNHLY, CDR2 FYNNEI. The CDR3 sequence is 12 residues long. The CDR3 nucleotides read TGTGCCATAGGGGCTCCTAGAGAGACCCAGTACTTC. It is translated as CAIGAPRETQYF.

The rearrangement links TRBV28 to TRBJ1-3, with 10 bases that match TRBD1. Losses at the gene ends were 5 bases for V and 6 bases for J; bases not matched to a gene: 4. Germline values: CDR1 MDHEN, CDR2 SYDVKM. The CDR3 runs 14 residues. The CDR3 here is CASSRDRGVNTIYF. The DNA for the CDR3 is TGTGCCAGCAGTAGGGACAGGGGAGTAAACACCATATATTTT.

Sample share makes this clone medium-sized. The chain uses TRBV6-1 and TRBJ1-1; D might be TRBD1 (5 bases). The germline gives CDR1 MNHNS, CDR2 SASEGT. V was clipped by 3 bases and J by 1 base, with 12 bases between them. The CDR3 has 15 amino acids. CDR3 loop: CASSEAERGNTEAFF. In nucleotides, the CDR3 is TGTGCCAGCAGTGAGGCAGAGAGGGGGAACACTGAAGCTTTCTTT.

The V gene is TRBV2, the J gene TRBJ2-1; TRBD2 agrees at 8 bases. Per the germline V gene, CDR1 is SNHLY and CDR2 is FYNNEI. CDR3 length: 13 residues. The J segment lost 9 bases and the V segment lost 1 base, leaving 2 bases of the junction unmatched. Here the CDR3 DNA reads TGTGCCAGCAGTGAAGTCGGGGGGGCTGAGCAGTTCTTC. Translated, it gives CASSEVGGAEQFF.

The V gene is TRBV19, the J gene TRBJ1-2; TRBD1 matches at 9 bases. This CDR3 is built from 14 residues. V was clipped by 3 bases and J by 4 bases; unmatched bases: 3. Germline loops: CDR1 LNHDA, CDR2 SQIVND (reference sequence). In DNA form, the CDR3 reads TGTGCCAGTAGTATTACAGGGGGCGCCTATGGCTACACCTTC. Protein sequence: CASSITGGAYGYTF.

This clone was picked up a small number of times. This chain joins TRBV5-1 and TRBJ1-2; D not certain. This CDR3 spans 15 amino acids. Germline V gene data show CDR1 as SGHRS and CDR2 as YFSETQ. V dropped 2 bases and J dropped 6 bases, with 17 bases sitting between them. CDR3 coding DNA: TGCGCCAGCAGCTTACGACCGGGAGGACGAGATGGCTACACCTTC. It translates to CASSLRPGGRDGYTF.

This clone has only one observation. The chain carries TRBV28 and TRBJ2-4; possible D gene TRBD1, 5 bases. V lost 3 bases, J lost 0 bases, and 15 bases lay in between. Per germline, CDR1 MDHEN and CDR2 SYDVKM. CDR3 length: 17 amino acids. For the CDR3, the DNA is TGTGCCAGCAGTTTGGGGCACCCGTCAATAGCCAAAAACATTCAGTACTTC. Translated, it gives CASSLGHPSIAKNIQYF.

This clone was recorded a few times. This chain links TRBV28 with TRBJ1-4; no clear D gene. Germline V gene lookup returns CDR1 MDHEN and CDR2 SYDVKM. Trimming removed 4 bases from V and 12 bases from J, with 12 bases in between. CDR3 length: 12 residues. The CDR3 reads CASSYEDSELFF. The DNA for the CDR3 is TGTGCCAGCAGTTACGAAGATTCAGAACTGTTTTTT. Filled out from reference TRBV28 and TRBJ1-4, the complete variable domain reads DVKVTQSSRYLVKRTGEKVFLECVQDMDHENMFWYRQDPGLGLRLIYFSYDVKMKEKGDIPEGYSVSREKKERFSLILESASTNQTSMYLCASSYEDSELFFGSGTQLSVL.